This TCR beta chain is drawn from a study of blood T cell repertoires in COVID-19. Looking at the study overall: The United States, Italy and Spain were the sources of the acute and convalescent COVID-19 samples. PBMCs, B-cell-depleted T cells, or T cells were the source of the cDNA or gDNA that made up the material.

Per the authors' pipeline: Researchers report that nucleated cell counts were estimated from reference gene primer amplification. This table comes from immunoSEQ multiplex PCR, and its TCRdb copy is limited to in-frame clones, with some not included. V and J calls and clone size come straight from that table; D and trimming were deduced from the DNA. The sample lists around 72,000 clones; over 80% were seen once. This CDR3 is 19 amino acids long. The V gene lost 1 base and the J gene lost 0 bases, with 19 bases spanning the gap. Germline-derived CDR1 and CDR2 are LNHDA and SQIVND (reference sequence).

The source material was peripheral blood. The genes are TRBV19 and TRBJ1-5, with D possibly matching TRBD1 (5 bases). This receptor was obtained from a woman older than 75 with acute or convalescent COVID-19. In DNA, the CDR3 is TGTGCCAGTAGTATAGGGCAGGGACTAGGAATTAGTAGCAATCAGCCCCAGCATTTT. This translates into CASSIGQGLGISSNQPQHF.